What follows are 15 T cell receptor beta chains derived from one specimen sequenced in a study of blood T cell repertoires in COVID-19 (dated by TCRdb to about 2020). The library was prepared using the immunoSEQ multiplex PCR assay. This is the immuneACCESS table as TCRdb keeps it, with only in-frame sequences that have V and J called. A part of the clones is gone; compared with another copy, unresolved V genes explain less than half, and the rest is unexplained. This sample gives about 180,000 clones in total; roughly 87% of them show up just once. The ten largest clones represent 1.6% of the sample. The sample consisted of peripheral blood. The receptor source for this set is a woman aged 45 to 65 with acute or convalescent COVID-19.

This chain uses TRBV18 with TRBJ1-5, with D uncertain. The CDR3 consists of 13 residues. CDR1 and CDR2 from the germline V gene are KGHSH and LQKENI. Trimming took 3 bases from V and 6 from J, leaving 9 bases between them. The CDR3 spells CASSPEGSQPQHF. In DNA form, the CDR3 reads TGTGCCAGCTCACCGGAGGGTAGTCAGCCCCAGCATTTT.

V gene TRBV19 combines with J gene TRBJ1-5, with D possibly being TRBD1 (5 bases). The CDR3 runs 15 residues. Trimming cost V 7 bases and J 2 bases, with 15 bases left between them. Germline V lookup: CDR1 LNHDA, CDR2 SQIVND (reference sequence). CDR3 protein: CASKVVRGGNQPQHF. In nucleotides, the CDR3 is TGTGCCAGTAAGGTTGTAAGGGGTGGCAATCAGCCCCAGCATTTT. The full variable domain, its missing parts supplied by reference TRBV19 and TRBJ1-5, is DGGITQSPKYLFRKEGQNVTLSCEQNLNHDAMYWYRQDPGQGLRLIYYSQIVNDFQKGDIAEGYSVSREKKESFPLTVTSAQKNPTAFYLCASKVVRGGNQPQHFGDGTRLSIL.

CDR3 sequence reads: CASSFRGGGEAFF. The CDR3 nucleotides are TGTGCCAGCAGCTTCCGGGGAGGTGGTGAAGCTTTCTTT. The chain combines TRBV5-4 with TRBJ1-1; no reliable D call. Trimming took 2 bases from V and 7 from J, leaving 12 bases between them. Germline loops: CDR1 SGHNT, CDR2 YYREEE (reference sequence). The CDR3 totals 13 residues.

The chain is built from TRBV11-3 and TRBJ2-1; a weak D match, TRBD2 (6 bases). CDR3 length: 13 residues. Trimming removed 0 bases at V and 7 bases at J, with 7 bases between. Germline lookup yields CDR1 SGHNT and CDR2 YENEEA. CDR3 residues: CASSLDRGNEQFF. CDR3 DNA: TGTGCCAGCAGCTTAGATCGGGGGAATGAGCAGTTCTTC.

This clone was seen a single time. J is TRBJ1-2 and V is TRBV6-5, with TRBD1 matching 8 bases. CDR1 MNHEY and CDR2 SVGAGI come from the germline V gene. This CDR3 contains 15 residues. V trimming: 4 bases; J trimming: 2 bases; junction bases outside the gene matches: 6. The CDR3 here is CASSSPTGVNYGYTF. The CDR3, as DNA: TGTGCCAGCAGTTCCCCGACAGGGGTAAACTATGGCTACACCTTC.

In its sample, this clone was seen once. This chain connects TRBV5-4 to TRBJ2-7, with D unresolved. V was shortened by 2 bases and J by 6 bases, with 9 bases between the two germline ends. This CDR3 comprises 12 residues. CDR1 is SGHNT, CDR2 YYREEE, per germline (reference sequence). CDR3 sequence: CASSLASREQYF. The CDR3 DNA follows: TGTGCCAGCAGCTTAGCTTCACGCGAGCAGTACTTC.

The V call is TRBV4-3, the J call TRBJ2-3; D might be TRBD2 (5 bases). Germline values: CDR1 LGHNA, CDR2 YSLEER. There are 15 residues in the CDR3. V lost 1 base and J lost 1, with 9 bases in between. For the CDR3, the DNA is TGCGCCAGCAGCCAAGCTGTGCGGGGCACAGATACGCAGTATTTT. Its translation is CASSQAVRGTDTQYF.

The V gene is TRBV5-6, the J gene TRBJ2-1, with 7 positions matching TRBD1. The CDR3 totals 17 residues. Per the germline V gene, CDR1 is SGHDT and CDR2 is YYEEEE. Losses at the gene ends were 0 bases for V and 3 bases for J; bases not matched to a gene: 9. CDR3 residues: CASSLAGRGSNYNEQFF. The CDR3 DNA reads as TGTGCCAGCAGCTTGGCGGGCAGGGGGAGTAACTACAATGAGCAGTTCTTC.

The rearrangement joins TRBV7-8 to TRBJ2-7; D call uncertain. The CDR3 has 14 amino acids. The V gene lost 1 base and the J gene lost 5 bases, with 12 bases spanning the gap. Looked up from germline, CDR1 is SGHVS and CDR2 is FQNEAQ. The CDR3 sequence: CASSLVSQLNEQYF. The CDR3 DNA follows: TGTGCCAGCAGCTTAGTGTCGCAACTCAACGAGCAGTACTTC.

The rearrangement joins TRBV12-3 or TRBV12-4 to TRBJ1-1, with D possibly being TRBD1 (6 bases). Trimming removed 5 bases from V and 8 bases from J, with 12 bases in between. This CDR3 has 12 residues. In DNA, the CDR3 is TGTGCCAGCAGTCTTCTGGACAGAGAAGCTTTCTTT. Protein product: CASSLLDREAFF.

This rearrangement joins TRBV30 to TRBJ2-2; D possibly corresponds to TRBD1 (5 bases). Trimming shortened V by 1 base and J by 6 bases, and 9 bases separated the two germline ends. The CDR3 is 13 amino acids. CDR1 is GTSNPN and CDR2 is SVGIG in the germline V gene (reference sequence). CDR3 sequence reads: CAWSGGHSGELFF. The CDR3 DNA sequence: TGTGCCTGGAGTGGGGGCCATTCCGGGGAGCTGTTTTTT. Full variable domain (missing parts from reference TRBV30 and TRBJ2-2): SQTIHQWPATLVQPVGSPLSLECTVEGTSNPNLYWYRQAAGRGLQLLFYSVGIGQISSEVPQNLSASRPQDRQFILSSKKLLLSDSGFYLCAWSGGHSGELFFGEGSRLTVL.

The rearrangement joins TRBV3-1 (or the pseudogene TRBV3-2) to TRBJ1-6; a weak D match, TRBD1 (6 bases). There are 15 residues in the CDR3. V lost 1 base, J lost 5 bases, and 9 bases lay in between. The germline CDR1 and CDR2 sequences are LGHDT and YNNKEL (reference sequence). CDR3 sequence reads: CASSQAGANNSPLHF. In DNA form, the CDR3 reads TGTGCCAGCAGCCAAGCAGGGGCGAATAATTCACCCCTCCACTTT.

The rearrangement uses TRBV2 and TRBJ1-1, with a weak D call TRBD1 (5 bases). Germline V gene data show CDR1 as SNHLY and CDR2 as FYNNEI. The CDR3 is 13 residues long. The V gene lost 6 bases and the J gene lost 7 bases, with 15 bases spanning the gap. Here the CDR3 DNA reads TGTGCCAGCAGCCTGGGGCAGGGAAGTGAAGCTTTCTTT. This sequence encodes CASSLGQGSEAFF.

CDR3 DNA sequence: TGTGCCAGCTCACCTGGGGGGGAGGGCAATCAGCCCCAGCATTTT. Its translation is CASSPGGEGNQPQHF. V is TRBV18 and J is TRBJ1-5; a possible D gene is TRBD1 (5 bases). Trimming cost V 3 bases and J 2 bases, with 11 bases left between them. The CDR3 runs to 15 residues. From germline, CDR1 is KGHSH and CDR2 LQKENI.

This rearrangement joins TRBV18 to TRBJ2-3; D may be TRBD2 (5 bases). V shed 3 bases and J shed 4 bases, with 17 bases lying between them. This CDR3 spans 16 amino acids. Germline CDR1 KGHSH, CDR2 LQKENI. The CDR3 DNA sequence: TGTGCCAGCTCACCCCCTAGCATGGGAAAGGCAGATACGCAGTATTTT. Protein product: CASSPPSMGKADTQYF. The full variable domain, its missing parts supplied by reference TRBV18 and TRBJ2-3, is NAGVMQNPRHLVRRRGQEARLRCSPMKGHSHVYWYRQLPEEGLKFMVYLQKENIIDESGMPKERFSAEFPKEGPSILRIQQVVRGDSAAYFCASSPPSMGKADTQYFGPGTRLTVL.